The sequence of this T cell receptor (beta chain) was determined in a study of blood T cell repertoires in COVID-19. Per the germline V gene, CDR1 is LGHDT and CDR2 is YNNKEL (reference sequence). CDR3 size: 12 residues. Between the trimmed V and J ends, which lost 1 base and 8 bases, there was a span of 8 bases. Clones were read by immunoSEQ multiplex PCR, and TCRdb kept only the in-frame ones, dropping some. The sample contains roughly 150,000 clones, approximately 90% of which appear only once. This receptor was taken from a man aged 45 to 65 who had recovered from COVID-19. Sequencing was carried out using peripheral blood. The chain combines TRBV3-1 (or the pseudogene TRBV3-2) with TRBJ1-2; D gene unclear. The CDR3 coding sequence is TGTGCCAGCAGCCAAGGGGAGAGGGGCTACACCTTC. Protein product: CASSQGERGYTF.